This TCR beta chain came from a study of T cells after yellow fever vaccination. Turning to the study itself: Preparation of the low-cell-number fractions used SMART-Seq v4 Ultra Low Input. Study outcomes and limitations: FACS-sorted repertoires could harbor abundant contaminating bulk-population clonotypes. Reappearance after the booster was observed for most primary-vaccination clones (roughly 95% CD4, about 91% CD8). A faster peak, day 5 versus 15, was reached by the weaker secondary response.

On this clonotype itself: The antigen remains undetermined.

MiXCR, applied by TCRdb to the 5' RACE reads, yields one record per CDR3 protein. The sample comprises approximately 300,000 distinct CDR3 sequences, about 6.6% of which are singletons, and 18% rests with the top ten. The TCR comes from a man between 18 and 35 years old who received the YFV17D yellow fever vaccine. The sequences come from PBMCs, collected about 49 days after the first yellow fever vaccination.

CDR3: CASSASPGGYTEAFF. In DNA, the CDR3 is TGTGCCAGCAGCGCGTCCCCGGGAGGGTACACTGAAGCTTTCTTT. This sequence joins TRBV7-2 and TRBJ1-1; D is undetermined. V was shortened by 5 bases and J by 3 bases, with 16 bases between the two germline ends. Germline V lookup: CDR1 SGHTA, CDR2 FQGNSA. The CDR3 has 15 amino acids.